This TCR beta chain originates from a study of control samples from healthy donors and cancer patients. CDR3 size: 11 residues. V gave up 0 bases and J gave up 7 bases, with 2 bases separating them. From germline, CDR1 is SEHNR and CDR2 FQNEAQ (reference sequence). This table comes from immunoSEQ multiplex PCR, and its TCRdb copy is limited to in-frame clones, with some not included. Found here are around 100,000 clones, over 75% of them singletons; the top ten hold 18%. This receptor was obtained from a woman aged 45-65 years in good health. Sequenced input: blood. The V call is TRBV7-9, the J call TRBJ2-3; D remains ambiguous. In DNA form, the CDR3 reads TGTGCCAGCAGCTTAGCGAATACGCAGTATTTT. Its translation: CASSLANTQYF.